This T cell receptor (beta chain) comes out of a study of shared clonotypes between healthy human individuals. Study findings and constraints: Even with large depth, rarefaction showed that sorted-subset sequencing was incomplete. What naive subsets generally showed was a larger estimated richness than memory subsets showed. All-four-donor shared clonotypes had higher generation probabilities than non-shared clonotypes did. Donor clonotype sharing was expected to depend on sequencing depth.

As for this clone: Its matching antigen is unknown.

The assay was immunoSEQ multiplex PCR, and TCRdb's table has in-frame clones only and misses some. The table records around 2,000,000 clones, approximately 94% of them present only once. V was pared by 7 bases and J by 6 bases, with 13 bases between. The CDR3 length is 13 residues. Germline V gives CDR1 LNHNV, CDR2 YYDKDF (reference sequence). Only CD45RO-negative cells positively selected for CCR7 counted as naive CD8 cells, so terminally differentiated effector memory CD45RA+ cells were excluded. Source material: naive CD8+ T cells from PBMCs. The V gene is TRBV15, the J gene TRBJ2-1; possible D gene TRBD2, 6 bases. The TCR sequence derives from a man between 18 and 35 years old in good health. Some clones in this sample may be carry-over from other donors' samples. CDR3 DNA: TGTGCCACCACCGGAGGGTTTGGCAATGAGCAGTTCTTC. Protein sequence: CATTGGFGNEQFF.